These 14 T cell receptor beta chains were sequenced from one sample in a study of spatial heterogeneity in lung cancer (dated 2019 in TCRdb). Overall study outcomes, separate from this receptor: The tumor nonsynonymous mutation count correlated with the number of expanded intratumoral alpha and beta TCRs.

What this sample's time point label stands for: sample taken at primary tumor resection. These receptors have no identified antigens. Libraries came from 5' RACE. TCRdb lists the instrument as NextSeq 500. TCRdb ran its own pipeline on the public reads, namely fastp trimming at Q25 and MiXCR clone calling, and kept in-frame beta chains. Identical CDR3 protein sequences are pooled into one entry, listed with their most common genes and DNA. The sample table lists several thousand distinct CDR3 sequences, around 8.2% of them with a count of one. The top ten clones comprise approximately 4.1% of the sample. Source: lung tumor tissue, taken at surgery. Receptor source: a male donor with early-stage non-small cell lung cancer.

This clonotype was seen more than once but under ten times. The chain employs TRBV6-6 and TRBJ2-2; the match to TRBD1 covers 8 bases. Germline CDR1 is MNHNY and CDR2 is SVGAGI (reference sequence). CDR3 length: 17 residues. The J segment lost 6 bases and the V segment lost 1 base, leaving 10 bases of the junction unmatched. The CDR3 spells CASSYYLGQGRAGELFF. CDR3 coding DNA: TGTGCCAGCAGTTACTACTTAGGACAGGGACGGGCCGGGGAGCTGTTTTTT.

This clonotype was seen many times. The rearrangement uses TRBV30 and TRBJ1-1, with D uncertain. Germline CDR1 and CDR2: GTSNPN and SVGIG (reference sequence). V dropped 5 bases and J dropped 11 bases, with 15 bases sitting between them. This CDR3 region has 11 residues. CDR3 DNA sequence: TGTGCCTGGCAAGCCGGGGTAGTGGCTTTCTTT. This encodes CAWQAGVVAFF.

By its share, this clonotype is medium-sized (0.01 to 0.1%). The chain recombines TRBV10-3 with TRBJ2-3; 8 positions match TRBD2. This CDR3 region has 14 residues. After removal of 10 bases from V and 3 bases from J, the junction contained 9 bases not matched to a gene. CDR1 and CDR2 (germline): ENHRY, SYGVKD. The CDR3, as DNA: TGTGCCACCCAAGCGGGAGTGGTGACAGATACGCAGTATTTT. Translated: CATQAGVVTDTQYF.

This clonotype is labeled medium-sized. The rearrangement uses TRBV24-1 and TRBJ2-3; D is unclear. Germline CDR1 is KGHDR and CDR2 is SFDVKD. This CDR3 has 13 residues. V was cut by 5 bases and J by 7 bases, with 12 bases left in between. CDR3: CATSAPGAYTQYF. The CDR3 region has the DNA TGTGCCACCAGTGCGCCAGGCGCGTATACGCAGTATTTT.

This clonotype appeared many times. This rearrangement joins TRBV27 to TRBJ2-2; the D gene is possibly TRBD2 (5 bases). Trimming removed 5 bases at V and 3 bases at J, with 10 bases between. The germline gives CDR1 MNHEY, CDR2 SMNVEV (reference sequence). The CDR3 spans 14 residues. The CDR3 region is CASSQRTDTGELFF. In DNA, the CDR3 is TGTGCCAGCAGTCAAAGGACTGACACCGGGGAGCTGTTTTTT.

This clonotype was seen many times. The chain links TRBV4-3 to TRBJ1-4; D not certain. The length of the CDR3 is 14 residues. With 6 bases removed from V and 5 bases from J, the gap between germline ends came to 13 bases. Germline V gene data show CDR1 as LGHNA and CDR2 as YSLEER. CDR3 sequence reads: CASSPRPENEKLFF. CDR3 sequence (DNA): TGCGCCAGCAGTCCCCGGCCCGAAAATGAAAAACTGTTTTTT.

By frequency in the sample, this clonotype is medium-sized. J is TRBJ2-2 and V is TRBV4-3; 10 positions agree with TRBD2. Per the germline V gene, CDR1 is LGHNA and CDR2 is YSLEER. The CDR3 contains 17 residues. Losses at the gene ends were 0 bases for V and 3 bases for J; bases not matched to a gene: 4. CDR3 in amino acids: CASSQDLAGEDTGELFF. The CDR3 DNA follows: TGCGCCAGCAGCCAAGACCTAGCGGGAGAGGACACCGGGGAGCTGTTTTTT.

This clonotype ranks as medium-sized. The chain couples TRBV12-3 or TRBV12-4 to TRBJ1-1; possibly TRBD1 for D (6 bases). The V end was cut by 6 bases, the J end by 7 bases, with 12 bases between. The CDR3 is 12 residues long. For the CDR3, the DNA is TGTGCCAGCAGCCGGGACACTCTTGAAGCTTTCTTT. Translation gives CASSRDTLEAFF.

This clonotype is medium-sized. The V and J genes are TRBV20-1 and TRBJ2-1; TRBD2 might be the D (5 bases). Trimming removed 2 bases at V and 0 bases at J, with 14 bases between. The CDR3 covers 16 residues. The germline CDR1 and CDR2 sequences are DFQATT and SNEGSKA (reference sequence). This CDR3 reads CSARPRTPSSYNEQFF. Here the CDR3 DNA reads TGCAGTGCTAGACCCCGGACTCCCAGCTCCTACAATGAGCAGTTCTTC.

By frequency in the sample, this clonotype is medium-sized (0.01 to 0.1%). The gene calls are TRBV28 and TRBJ1-6, with 7 bases identical to TRBD1. Losses at the gene ends were 5 bases for V and 5 bases for J; bases not matched to a gene: 3. Germline values: CDR1 MDHEN, CDR2 SYDVKM. There are 14 residues in the CDR3. Here the CDR3 reads CASSPGQHNSPLHF. The CDR3 region has the DNA TGTGCCAGCAGTCCGGGACAGCATAATTCACCCCTCCACTTT.

This chain links TRBV7-2 with TRBJ2-2, with a possible D match to TRBD2 (5 bases). Germline CDR1 and CDR2: SGHTA and FQGNSA. The CDR3 runs to 14 residues. The V and J ends lost 5 bases and 4 bases respectively, with 11 bases between them. The CDR3 protein is CASSRSGITGELFF. The CDR3 DNA reads as TGTGCCAGCAGCCGGAGCGGCATCACCGGGGAGCTGTTTTTT.

The chain recombines TRBV6-2 or TRBV6-3 with TRBJ2-7; the D gene is possibly TRBD2 (6 bases). Trimming left V 2 bases short and J 7 bases short, with 15 bases between. The CDR3 is 14 residues long. The V gene's germline CDR1 is MNHEY and CDR2 SVGEGT. The CDR3 region has the DNA TGTGCCAGCAGTTACCCAACTCGGGAGCGAGAGCAGTACTTC. It yields the protein CASSYPTREREQYF.

This clonotype qualifies as medium-sized. The rearrangement joins TRBV11-2 to TRBJ2-3; 11 positions match TRBD2. This CDR3 has 15 residues. Trimming cost V 6 bases and J 5 bases; bases outside gene matches: 7. Germline V gene sequence: CDR1 SGHAT, CDR2 FQNNGV. CDR3 sequence: CASRPFSGRGDTQYF. CDR3 coding DNA: TGTGCCAGCAGGCCCTTTAGCGGGAGGGGAGATACGCAGTATTTT.

This clonotype is medium-sized in the sample. The chain links TRBV29-1 to TRBJ1-1; no clear D gene. V was cut by 6 bases and J by 6 bases, with 11 bases left in between. The CDR3 length is 11 residues. The germline gives CDR1 SQVTM, CDR2 ANQGSEA. The CDR3 sequence: CSVGLSSEAFF. CDR3 DNA sequence: TGCAGCGTGGGCCTTAGCTCTGAAGCTTTCTTT. Full variable domain (outside the CDR3, taken from reference TRBV29-1 and TRBJ1-1): SAVISQKPSRDICQRGTSLTIQCQVDSQVTMMFWYRQQPGQSLTLIATANQGSEATYESGFVIDKFPISRPNLTFSTLTVSNMSPEDSSIYLCSVGLSSEAFFGQGTRLTVV.